The 26 T cell receptor beta chains in this list originate from one sample, sequenced in a study of monozygotic twins with inflammatory bowel disease. TCRdb re-called the 5' RACE reads, yielding one record per CDR3 amino acid sequence without DNA. The sample yields fewer than 350,000 distinct CDR3 sequences, of which the top ten take up approximately 2%. The material sequenced was blood. Receptor source: a human donor with ulcerative colitis or Crohn's disease, or a healthy co-twin of an affected twin (not recorded which).

This chain connects TRBV3-1 to TRBJ1-1. Per germline, CDR1 LGHDT and CDR2 YNNKEL (reference sequence). The CDR3 contains 13 residues. This CDR3 is CASSQGSNTEAFF. The variable domain in full, with the rest retrieved from reference TRBV3-1 and TRBJ1-1, is DTAVSQTPKYLVTQMGNDKSIKCEQNLGHDTMYWYKQDSKKFLKIMFSYNNKELIINETVPNRFSPKSPDKAHLNLHINSLELGDSAVYFCASSQGSNTEAFFGQGTRLTVV.

The chain has TRBV7-9 and TRBJ1-2. The CDR3 sequence is 13 residues long. Germline loops: CDR1 SEHNR, CDR2 FQNEAQ (reference sequence). This CDR3 reads CASSLGRDYGYTF.

This chain joins TRBV7-9 and TRBJ1-1; TCRdb's D gene call, TRBD1, goes unchecked for lack of DNA. The CDR3 covers 17 residues. In germline, CDR1 is SEHNR, CDR2 FQNEAQ (reference sequence). The CDR3 region is CASSSLQAVRGATEAFF.

The chain is built from TRBV4-1 and TRBJ2-1; no DNA is available, so the TRBD2 call from TCRdb remains unchecked. This CDR3 has 13 residues. Germline V gene lookup returns CDR1 MGHRA and CDR2 YSYEKL. The CDR3 region is CASQSGSYNEQFF.

The chain carries TRBV10-3 and TRBJ2-1; the D call from TCRdb, TRBD1, cannot be confirmed without DNA. The CDR3 has 16 residues. Per the germline V gene, CDR1 is ENHRY and CDR2 is SYGVKD. This CDR3 is CAISESTRGGVSEQFF.

V and J are TRBV7-2 and TRBJ1-5. This CDR3 spans 16 amino acids. Germline V gene sequence: CDR1 SGHTA, CDR2 FQGNSA. The CDR3 is CASSLVGSQGDQPQHF.

The chain couples TRBV7-2 to TRBJ2-7; TCRdb returns TRBD1, unconfirmable since there is no DNA. This CDR3 has 16 residues. The germline V gene has CDR1 SGHTA and CDR2 FQGNSA. The CDR3 protein is CASSLGPSGRTYEQYF.

The rearrangement links TRBV7-2 to TRBJ1-2. Germline V CDR1 and CDR2: SGHTA, FQGNSA. The CDR3 length is 14 residues. CDR3 sequence: CASSHTGWRNGYTF. Full variable domain (outside the CDR3, taken from reference TRBV7-2 and TRBJ1-2): GAGVSQSPSNKVTEKGKDVELRCDPISGHTALYWYRQSLGQGLEFLIYFQGNSAPDKSGLPSDRFSAERTGGSVSTLTIQRTQQEDSAVYLCASSHTGWRNGYTFGSGTRLTVV.

The chain is built from TRBV29-1 and TRBJ2-5. Germline CDR1 and CDR2: SQVTM and ANQGSEA. There are 12 residues in the CDR3. CDR3 residues: CSVDFSSETQYF.

The J gene is TRBJ2-7, the V gene TRBV3-1; TCRdb returns TRBD1, unconfirmable since there is no DNA. The germline gives CDR1 LGHDT, CDR2 YNNKEL (reference sequence). This CDR3 region has 14 residues. The CDR3: CASSPRQVTYEQYF.

The chain recombines TRBV6-1 with TRBJ2-1; TCRdb's D call of TRBD2 is untestable without DNA. Per germline, CDR1 MNHNS and CDR2 SASEGT. The CDR3 has 15 amino acids. This CDR3 is CASRLTSSGYNEQFF.

The CDR3 loop is CASFQTRGPRGYTF. This chain joins TRBV12-3 or TRBV12-4 and TRBJ1-2; TCRdb calls TRBD1, which cannot be checked without DNA. This CDR3 is built from 14 residues.

This chain links TRBV5-1 with TRBJ2-1; TCRdb lists TRBD2, though no DNA is available to test this call. Germline CDR1 and CDR2: SGHRS and YFSETQ. The CDR3 sequence is 15 residues long. CDR3 protein: CASSLKLAGDNEQFF.

The chain combines TRBV6-1 with TRBJ1-6; TCRdb's assignment of TRBD1 cannot be checked, as there is no DNA. This CDR3 has 16 amino acids. Germline loops: CDR1 MNHNS, CDR2 SASEGT. The CDR3 region is CASSRTGSAYNSPLHF.

The chain links TRBV9 to TRBJ2-3; lacking DNA, the TRBD2 call made by TCRdb goes unchecked. CDR3 length: 17 amino acids. The germline CDR1 and CDR2 sequences are SGDLS and YYNGEE. The CDR3: CASSPSSRGGWADTQYF.

This chain links TRBV7-2 with TRBJ1-6; TCRdb calls TRBD1, which cannot be checked without DNA. The CDR3 runs 14 residues. Germline CDR1 reads SGHTA; CDR2 reads FQGNSA. The CDR3 reads CASSRDRGNSPLHF.

The CDR3 is CASSSGGRVNEQFF. V usage is TRBV5-5 and J usage is TRBJ2-1; TCRdb selects TRBD2, and the lack of DNA leaves this call unchecked. The CDR3 covers 14 residues. CDR1 is SGHKS and CDR2 is YYEKEE in the germline V gene (reference sequence).

This chain connects TRBV6-1 to TRBJ1-6. There are 16 residues in the CDR3. Germline assignment: CDR1 MNHNS and CDR2 SASEGT. The CDR3 reads CASSRLVGTPNSPLHF.

The chain couples TRBV6-1 to TRBJ1-1; checking the TCRdb D call of TRBD1 is not possible without DNA. This CDR3 has 14 amino acids. CDR1 is MNHNS and CDR2 is SASEGT in the germline V gene. The CDR3 protein is CASSTGQRNTEAFF.

The J gene is TRBJ2-1, the V gene TRBV20-1; TCRdb's D call of TRBD1 is untestable without DNA. The CDR3 has 13 amino acids. Germline V gives CDR1 DFQATT, CDR2 SNEGSKA (reference sequence). The CDR3 reads CSAPGHPTNEQFF.

J is TRBJ1-6 and V is TRBV29-1; TCRdb outputs TRBD1, but without DNA this stays unchecked. Germline V gene lookup returns CDR1 SQVTM and CDR2 ANQGSEA. There are 13 residues in the CDR3. The CDR3 spells CSVTDRVDSPLHF.

V and J are TRBV6-1 and TRBJ2-3; TCRdb's assignment of TRBD1 cannot be checked, as there is no DNA. CDR3 length: 13 residues. Germline V CDR1 and CDR2: MNHNS, SASEGT. This chain's CDR3 is CASRDRGVGTQYF.

CDR3 in amino acids: CASSRRGQSSYNEQFF. The gene calls are TRBV12-3 or TRBV12-4 and TRBJ2-1; without DNA, the TCRdb call of TRBD1 cannot be checked. The CDR3 sequence is 16 residues long.

This sequence joins TRBV4-1 and TRBJ2-1; TCRdb returns TRBD1, unconfirmable since there is no DNA. Per the germline V gene, CDR1 is MGHRA and CDR2 is YSYEKL. CDR3 length: 16 residues. The CDR3 protein is CASSHPTQNRGVGQFF.

The V and J genes are TRBV7-9 and TRBJ2-7; checking the TCRdb D call of TRBD1 is not possible without DNA. The CDR3 is made up of 14 amino acids. CDR1 is SEHNR, CDR2 FQNEAQ, per germline (reference sequence). CDR3 sequence reads: CASSGTHIPYEQYF.

The J gene is TRBJ2-5, the V gene TRBV5-1. The CDR3 is 14 residues long. Per the germline V gene, CDR1 is SGHRS and CDR2 is YFSETQ. This chain's CDR3 is CASSFETTSETQYF. Combining the CDR3 with reference TRBV5-1 and TRBJ2-5 gives the whole variable domain KAGVTQTPRYLIKTRGQQVTLSCSPISGHRSVSWYQQTPGQGLQFLFEYFSETQRNKGNFPGRFSGRQFSNSRSEMNVSTLELGDSALYLCASSFETTSETQYFGPGTRLLVL.